The 3 T cell receptor beta chains below come from one sample, sequenced in a study of blood T cell repertoires in COVID-19. TCRdb's copy holds only in-frame clones and misses some; the assay was immunoSEQ multiplex PCR. The repertoire holds under 350,000 clones, with 70% to 90% as singletons. Input material: PBMCs or T cells enriched from blood (not recorded which). The receptors derive from a woman aged 40 to 55 with acute COVID-19.

V and J are TRBV11-2 and TRBJ1-1; the D is unclear. Germline V gives CDR1 SGHAT, CDR2 FQNNGV. Trimming removed 3 bases from V and 3 bases from J, with 8 bases in between. This CDR3 comprises 13 residues. The DNA of the CDR3 is TGTGCCAGCAGCTTGGCCAGGTACACTGAAGCTTTCTTT. This gives the protein CASSLARYTEAFF.

This chain links TRBV3-1 (or the pseudogene TRBV3-2) with TRBJ1-3; D perhaps matches TRBD1 (6 bases). Germline lookup yields CDR1 LGHDT and CDR2 YNNKEL (reference sequence). V gave up 4 bases and J gave up 0 bases, with 10 bases separating them. The CDR3 sequence is 15 residues long. Written as DNA, the CDR3 is TGTGCCAGCAGCCTTCGGGGGGCCTCTGGAAACACCATATATTTT. This codes for CASSLRGASGNTIYF.

This chain links TRBV10-3 with TRBJ2-2, with 7 bases lining up with TRBD1. Germline lookup yields CDR1 ENHRY and CDR2 SYGVKD. Trimming removed 8 bases from V and 3 bases from J; junction bases left unmatched: 6. This CDR3 has 14 amino acids. CDR3 coding DNA: TGTGCCATCGGAGAACAGGGGTACACCGGGGAGCTGTTTTTT. This encodes CAIGEQGYTGELFF.